This T cell receptor beta chain emerged from a study of identical twins. The length of the CDR3 is 14 residues. CDR1 and CDR2 (germline): SGHKS, YYEKEE (reference sequence). Deletions cut 4 bases from V and 10 bases from J, with 20 bases between. TCRdb re-analysed the 5' RACE reads in MiXCR, keeping a single row per CDR3 protein. The table shows 350,000 or so distinct CDR3 sequences, with 9% occurring only once. This clonotype was seen many times. The receptor was derived from a woman aged 50 to 60 in good health. The specimen was naive T cells sorted from blood. The chain uses TRBV5-5 and TRBJ1-1; a possible D gene is TRBD1 (6 bases). The CDR3 region is CASSPVLVGQGAFF. The CDR3 DNA is TGTGCCAGCAGCCCCGTGCTTGTGGGACAAGGAGCTTTCTTT.